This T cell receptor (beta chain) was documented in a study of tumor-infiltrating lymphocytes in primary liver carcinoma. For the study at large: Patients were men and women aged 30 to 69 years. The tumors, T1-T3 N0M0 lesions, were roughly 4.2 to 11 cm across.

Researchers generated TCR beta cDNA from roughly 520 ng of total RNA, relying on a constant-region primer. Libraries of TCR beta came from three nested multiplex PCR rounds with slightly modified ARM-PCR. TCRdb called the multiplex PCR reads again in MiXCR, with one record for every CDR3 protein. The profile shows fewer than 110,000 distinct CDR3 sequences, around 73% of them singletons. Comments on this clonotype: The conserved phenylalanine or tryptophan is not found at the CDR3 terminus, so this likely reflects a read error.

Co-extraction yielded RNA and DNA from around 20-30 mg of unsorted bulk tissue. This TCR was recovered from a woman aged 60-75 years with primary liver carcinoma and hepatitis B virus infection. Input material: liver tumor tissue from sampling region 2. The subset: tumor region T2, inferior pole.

The CDR3 sequence is CASSDAVGEQYL. As DNA, the CDR3 is TGCGCCAGTAGTGACGCGGTCGGGGAGCAGTACTTG. V usage is TRBV10-2 and J usage is TRBJ2-7, with D uncertain. CDR1 WSHSY and CDR2 SAAADI come from the germline V gene. This CDR3 is 12 amino acids long.